This T cell receptor beta chain was recorded in a study of human T cells and chemical hapten exposure (dated by TCRdb to the early 2020s). About the full investigation: For sensitization, 2% DPC in acetone was applied to a roughly 2 cm by roughly 2 cm area of upper inner arm skin. Throughout the study period of roughly five months, patients also received therapeutic DPC doses to the scalp every week. Patch testing was done on the upper back using Finn chambers containing 0.01% DPC, and results were scored after 6 days according to International Contact Dermatitis Research Group standards. Most of the patients in the cohort were female, and the cohort covered alopecia areata with under or over 50% scalp involvement, alopecia totalis and alopecia universalis. Libraries were pooled for sequencing, and variation in per-sample TCR yields was attributed mainly to small differences in library volumes within the pool. In alopecia patients, the study followed how the peripheral blood TCR repertoire changed in vivo over primary and secondary sensitization to diphenylcyclopropenone (DPC), a hapten. Blood was sampled from patients pre-sensitization (week 0) and at 2, 6 and about 24 weeks after DPC sensitization. For TCR sequencing, blood came from 25 to 35 alopecia patients at anywhere from one to four time points (pre-sensitization, 2, 6 and 24 weeks). Overall results and qualifications from the work: Repeated subsampling changed both the strength of the expansion versus patch-test correlation and the threshold at which the correlation became significant. The number of TCRs above 1 in 1000 frequency did not change with DPC sensitization; there was no evidence of global repertoire structure alterations. Expanded TCRs formed significantly more large CDR3 similarity clusters than pre-sensitization or healthy control sets, consistent with antigen-driven responses. Patch test score correlated positively with the number of PT1 expanded TCRs, reaching significance at thresholds 8, 16 and 32 but not at 4. All patients had alopecia, a presumed autoimmune disease, so their immune response might differ from that of healthy individuals.

Details on this clonotype: There is no known antigen for this receptor. Base qualities are not recorded, but no much larger clone differs from it by a single base.

The library was obtained by RACE. Sequencing was performed on a NextSeq 500. During library preparation, unique molecular identifiers were attached to individual cDNA molecules so that TCRs could be counted in a quantitative, reproducible way. Each blood RNA sample was used to sequence both TCR alpha and TCR beta chains. Per the original workflow: A median of about 87,000 TCRs per sample was observed, with a range of roughly 23,224 to 700,000. The Decombinator software suite was used to annotate the V, J and CDR3 of the TCR reads. For PS versus PT1 abundance plots, all samples were subsampled to the same number of TCRs (28,000). Expanded TCRs were defined as absent before sensitization and observed at least eight times at the 2-week time point. TCRdb handled the public reads itself, with Q25 trimming in fastp and clone calling in MiXCR, and kept productive beta chains. Every entry covers one CDR3 protein and lists the most common genes and DNA from its rows. TCRdb's processing, not the authors' own work, is the source of the V and J calls. Recorded for this sample are about 70,000 distinct CDR3 sequences; 8.5% of them occurred a single time. The leading ten clones occupy around 3.3% of the sample.

This sample's time point label indicates: patch test 2, 6 weeks after DPC sensitization. What this sample's treatment or condition label stands for: therapeutic diphenylcyclopropenone sensitization with weekly scalp DPC. Blood at each patch-test visit was drawn before the patch test was applied. To be eligible, patients had to be aged 18 to 70, diagnosed with alopecia and judged suitable for DPC therapy, while pregnant patients were excluded. Unfractionated whole blood was collected in Tempus Blood RNA tubes, and total RNA was extracted from that blood. Sequences were derived from whole blood, sampled in connection with sensitization to the hapten diphenylcyclopropenone (DPC). The receptor was derived from a woman aged 45-60 years with alopecia areata. Some clones in this sample may be carry-over from other donors' samples.

The CDR3 protein is CASSPKGGSGQPQHF. In nucleotides, the sequence is TGTGCCAGCTCACCAAAGGGGGGTTCGGGACAGCCCCAGCATTTT. The rearranged chain carries TRBV18 and TRBJ1-5, with a tentative D gene TRBD1 over 6 matching bases. The germline ends are 15 bases apart after V is trimmed by 2 bases and J by 7 bases. CDR1 and CDR2 are read off the germline V gene as KGHSH and LQKENI. The CDR3 contains 15 residues, cysteine and phenylalanine counted. Of the read, only the CDR3 DNA is kept; its 45 bases are in frame from base 1.